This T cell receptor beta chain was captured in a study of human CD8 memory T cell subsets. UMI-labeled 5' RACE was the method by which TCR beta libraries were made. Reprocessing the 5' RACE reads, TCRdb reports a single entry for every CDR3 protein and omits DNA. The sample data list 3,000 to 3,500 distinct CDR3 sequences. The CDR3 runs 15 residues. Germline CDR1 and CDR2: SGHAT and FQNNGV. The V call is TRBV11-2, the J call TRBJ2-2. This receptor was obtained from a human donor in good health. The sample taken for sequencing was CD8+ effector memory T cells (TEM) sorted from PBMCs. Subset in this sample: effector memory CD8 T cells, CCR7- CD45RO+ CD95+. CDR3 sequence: CASSPLLAETGELFF.